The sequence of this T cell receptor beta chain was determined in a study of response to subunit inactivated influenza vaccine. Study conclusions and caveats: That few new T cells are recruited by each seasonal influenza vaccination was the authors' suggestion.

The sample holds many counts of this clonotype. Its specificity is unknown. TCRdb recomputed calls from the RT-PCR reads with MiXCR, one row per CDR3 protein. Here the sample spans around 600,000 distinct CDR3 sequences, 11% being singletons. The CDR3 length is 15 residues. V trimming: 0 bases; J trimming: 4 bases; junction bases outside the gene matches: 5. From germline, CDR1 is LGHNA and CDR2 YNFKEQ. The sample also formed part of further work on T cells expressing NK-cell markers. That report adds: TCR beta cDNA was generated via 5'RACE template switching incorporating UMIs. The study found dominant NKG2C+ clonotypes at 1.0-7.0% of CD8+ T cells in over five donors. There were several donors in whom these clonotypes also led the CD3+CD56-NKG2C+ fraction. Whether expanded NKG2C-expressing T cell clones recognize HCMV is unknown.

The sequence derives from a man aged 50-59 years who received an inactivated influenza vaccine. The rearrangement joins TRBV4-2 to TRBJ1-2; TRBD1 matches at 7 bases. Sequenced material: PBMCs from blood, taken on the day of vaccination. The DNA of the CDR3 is TGTGCCAGCAGCCAAGATGGGACAGCTGGCTATGGCTACACCTTC. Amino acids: CASSQDGTAGYGYTF.